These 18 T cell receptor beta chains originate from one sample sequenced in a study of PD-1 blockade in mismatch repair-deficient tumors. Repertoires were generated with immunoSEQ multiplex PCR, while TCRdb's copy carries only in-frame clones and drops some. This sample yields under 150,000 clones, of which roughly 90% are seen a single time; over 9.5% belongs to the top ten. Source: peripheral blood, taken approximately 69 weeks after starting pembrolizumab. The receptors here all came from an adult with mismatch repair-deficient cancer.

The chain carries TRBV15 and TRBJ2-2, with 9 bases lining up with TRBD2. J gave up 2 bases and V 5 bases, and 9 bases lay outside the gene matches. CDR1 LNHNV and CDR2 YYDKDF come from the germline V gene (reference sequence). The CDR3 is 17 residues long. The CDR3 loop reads CATSRVRLAGNTGELFF. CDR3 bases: TGTGCCACCAGCCGTGTCCGGCTAGCGGGAAACACCGGGGAGCTGTTTTTT.

CDR3 sequence (DNA): TGCAGCGTTGTACATGCGACTAGCCTTTTCGATGAGCAGTTCTTC. Translated, it gives CSVVHATSLFDEQFF. This chain joins TRBV29-1 and TRBJ2-1, with 7 bases that match TRBD2. Germline CDR1 SQVTM, CDR2 ANQGSEA. CDR3 length equals 15 residues. With 4 bases clipped from V and 8 bases from J, the junction kept 14 bases outside the gene matches.

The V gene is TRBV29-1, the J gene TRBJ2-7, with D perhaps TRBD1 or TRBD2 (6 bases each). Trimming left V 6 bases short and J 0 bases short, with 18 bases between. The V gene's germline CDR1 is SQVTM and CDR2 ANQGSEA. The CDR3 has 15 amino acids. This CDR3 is CSVQGGQSLSYEQYF. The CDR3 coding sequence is TGCAGCGTCCAAGGGGGGCAGTCCCTCTCCTACGAGCAGTACTTC.

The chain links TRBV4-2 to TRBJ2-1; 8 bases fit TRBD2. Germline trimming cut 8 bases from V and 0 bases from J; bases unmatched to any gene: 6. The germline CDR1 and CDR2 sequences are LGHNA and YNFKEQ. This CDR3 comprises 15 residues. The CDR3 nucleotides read TGTGCCAGCGCAAAAGCGGGAGACTCCTACAATGAGCAGTTCTTC. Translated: CASAKAGDSYNEQFF.

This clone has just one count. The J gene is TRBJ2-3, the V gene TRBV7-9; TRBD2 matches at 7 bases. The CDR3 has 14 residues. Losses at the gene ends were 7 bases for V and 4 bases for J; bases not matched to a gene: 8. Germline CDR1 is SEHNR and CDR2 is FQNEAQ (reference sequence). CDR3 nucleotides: TGTGCCAGCACCGAGTGGGGGGGGGCAGATACGCAGTATTTT. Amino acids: CASTEWGGADTQYF.

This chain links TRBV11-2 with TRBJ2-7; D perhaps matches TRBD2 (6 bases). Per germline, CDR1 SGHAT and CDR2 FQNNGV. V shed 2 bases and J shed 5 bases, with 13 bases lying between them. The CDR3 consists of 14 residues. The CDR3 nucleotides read TGTGCCAGCAGCTTATTAGCGGCCTCTCACGAGCAGTACTTC. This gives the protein CASSLLAASHEQYF.

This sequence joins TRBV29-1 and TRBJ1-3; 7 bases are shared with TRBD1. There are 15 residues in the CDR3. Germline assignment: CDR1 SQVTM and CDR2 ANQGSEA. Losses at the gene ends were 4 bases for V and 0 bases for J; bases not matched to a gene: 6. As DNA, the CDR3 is TGCAGCGTTGGTGCAGGGGGGAACTCTGGAAACACCATATATTTT. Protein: CSVGAGGNSGNTIYF.

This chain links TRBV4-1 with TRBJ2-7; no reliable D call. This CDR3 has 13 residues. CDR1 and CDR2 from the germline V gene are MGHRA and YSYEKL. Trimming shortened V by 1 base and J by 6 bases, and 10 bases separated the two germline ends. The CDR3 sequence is CASSQAARFEQYF. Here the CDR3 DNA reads TGCGCCAGCAGCCAAGCCGCCCGGTTCGAGCAGTACTTC.

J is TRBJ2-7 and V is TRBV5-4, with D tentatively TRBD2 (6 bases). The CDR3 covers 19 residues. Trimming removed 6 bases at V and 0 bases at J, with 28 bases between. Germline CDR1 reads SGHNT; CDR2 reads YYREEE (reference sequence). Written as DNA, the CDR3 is TGTGCCAGCATAGGGGTCGGCGGGACCCTAAGGCAGAGCTCCTACGAGCAGTACTTC. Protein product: CASIGVGGTLRQSSYEQYF.

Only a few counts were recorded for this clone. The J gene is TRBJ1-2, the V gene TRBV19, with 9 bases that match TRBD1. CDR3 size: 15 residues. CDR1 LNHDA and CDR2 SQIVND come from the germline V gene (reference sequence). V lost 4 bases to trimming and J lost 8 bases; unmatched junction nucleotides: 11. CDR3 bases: TGTGCCAGTAGTACCCGACAGGGGGTTAGGTACGGCTACACCTTC. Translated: CASSTRQGVRYGYTF.

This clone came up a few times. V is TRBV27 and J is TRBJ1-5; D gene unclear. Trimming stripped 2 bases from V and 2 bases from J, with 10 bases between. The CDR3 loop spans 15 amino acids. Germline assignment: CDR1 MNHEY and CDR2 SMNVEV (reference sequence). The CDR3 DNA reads TGTGCCAGCAGTTTAGGCCGCGTGGGCAATCAGCCCCAGCATTTT. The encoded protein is CASSLGRVGNQPQHF.

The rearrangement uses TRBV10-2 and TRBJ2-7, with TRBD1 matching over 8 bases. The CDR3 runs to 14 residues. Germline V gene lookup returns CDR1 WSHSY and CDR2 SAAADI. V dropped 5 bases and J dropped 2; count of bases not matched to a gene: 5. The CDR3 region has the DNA TGCGCCAGCAGTTCAGGGGGCCGAACCTACGAGCAGTACTTC. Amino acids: CASSSGGRTYEQYF.

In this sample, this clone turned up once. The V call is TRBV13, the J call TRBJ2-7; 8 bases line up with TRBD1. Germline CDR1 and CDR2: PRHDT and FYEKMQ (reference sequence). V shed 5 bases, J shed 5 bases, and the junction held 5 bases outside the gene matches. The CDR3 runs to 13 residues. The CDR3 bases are TGTGCCAGCAGCCCGACAGGGGCGAACGAGCAGTACTTC. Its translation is CASSPTGANEQYF.

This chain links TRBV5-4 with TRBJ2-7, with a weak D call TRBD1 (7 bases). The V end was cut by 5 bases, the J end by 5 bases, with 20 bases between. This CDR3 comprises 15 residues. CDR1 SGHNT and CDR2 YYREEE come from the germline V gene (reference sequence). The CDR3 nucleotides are TGTGCCAGCAGTACTACTCAGGGGGAGGTCCACGAGCAGTACTTC. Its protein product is CASSTTQGEVHEQYF.

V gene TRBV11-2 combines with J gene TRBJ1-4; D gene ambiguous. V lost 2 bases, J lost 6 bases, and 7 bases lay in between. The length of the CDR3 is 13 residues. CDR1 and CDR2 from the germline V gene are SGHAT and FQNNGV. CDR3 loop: CASSLLLHEKLFF. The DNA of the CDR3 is TGTGCCAGCAGCTTATTACTGCATGAAAAACTGTTTTTT.

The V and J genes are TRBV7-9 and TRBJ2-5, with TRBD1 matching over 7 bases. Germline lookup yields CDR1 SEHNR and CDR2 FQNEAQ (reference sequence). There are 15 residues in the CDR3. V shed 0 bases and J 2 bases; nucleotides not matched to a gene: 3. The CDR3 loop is CASSLAGTAQETQYF. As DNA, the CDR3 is TGTGCCAGCAGCTTAGCGGGGACAGCTCAAGAGACCCAGTACTTC.

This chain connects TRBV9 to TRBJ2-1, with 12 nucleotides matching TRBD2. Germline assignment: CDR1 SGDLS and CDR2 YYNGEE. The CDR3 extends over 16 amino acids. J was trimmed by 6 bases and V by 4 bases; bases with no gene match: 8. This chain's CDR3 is CASSPRTSGMGNEQFF. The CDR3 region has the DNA TGTGCCAGCAGCCCCCGGACTAGCGGGATGGGCAATGAGCAGTTCTTC.

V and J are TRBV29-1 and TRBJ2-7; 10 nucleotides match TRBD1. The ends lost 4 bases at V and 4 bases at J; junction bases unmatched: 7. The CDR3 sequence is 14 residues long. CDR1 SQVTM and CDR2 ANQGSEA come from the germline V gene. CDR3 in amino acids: CSVVKGQGGYEQYF. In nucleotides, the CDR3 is TGCAGCGTTGTGAAAGGACAGGGGGGTTACGAGCAGTACTTC.